Following are 12 T cell receptor beta chains from one sample sequenced in a study of early T cells in non-severe SARS-CoV-2 infection. TCRdb ran MiXCR on the 5' RACE reads and lists one entry per CDR3 protein. The sample holds roughly 28,000 distinct CDR3 sequences; 4.4% are singletons and the top ten take roughly an eighth. The specimen sequenced was whole blood. These receptors were taken from an adult who was a healthcare worker with PCR-confirmed SARS-CoV-2 infection or an uninfected control (not recorded which).

At least ten counts were recorded for this clonotype. The genes are TRBV5-1 and TRBJ2-2; D unclear. Trimming left V 5 bases short and J 0 bases short, with 8 bases between. The CDR3 sequence is 14 residues long. CDR1 and CDR2 from the germline V gene are SGHRS and YFSETQ. The CDR3 protein is CASSMGSNTGELFF. In nucleotides, the CDR3 is TGCGCCAGCAGTATGGGGTCGAACACCGGGGAGCTGTTTTTT. Filled out from reference TRBV5-1 and TRBJ2-2, the complete variable domain reads KAGVTQTPRYLIKTRGQQVTLSCSPISGHRSVSWYQQTPGQGLQFLFEYFSETQRNKGNFPGRFSGRQFSNSRSEMNVSTLELGDSALYLCASSMGSNTGELFFGEGSRLTVL.

This clonotype occurred a few times. The chain uses TRBV19 and TRBJ2-1; 13 nucleotides agree with TRBD2. The CDR3 is made up of 20 amino acids. The V and J ends lost 5 bases and 7 bases, in that order; junction bases with no gene match: 20. CDR1 and CDR2 (germline): LNHDA, SQIVND (reference sequence). The CDR3 here is CASSPGLAGAGLMRRNEQFF. The DNA of the CDR3 is TGTGCCAGTAGTCCAGGACTAGCGGGAGCAGGACTGATGAGGAGGAATGAGCAGTTCTTC.

The V gene is TRBV20-1, the J gene TRBJ2-2; 11 positions agree with TRBD2. Germline values: CDR1 DFQATT, CDR2 SNEGSKA (reference sequence). CDR3 length: 15 amino acids. The V segment lost 0 bases and the J segment 5 bases; nucleotides outside the gene matches: 2. For the CDR3, the DNA is TGCAGTGCTAGAGACCTAGCGGGGGGAACCGGGGAGCTGTTTTTT. Translation: CSARDLAGGTGELFF.

In this sample, this clonotype turned up many times. This chain connects TRBV6-2 or TRBV6-3 to TRBJ2-1, with 9 positions matching TRBD2. This CDR3 comprises 16 residues. V gave up 2 bases and J gave up 5 bases; unmatched junction bases: 7. The germline gives CDR1 MNHEY, CDR2 SVGEGT. The CDR3 DNA is TGTGCCAGCAGTTACGGGATGGCGGGGGGGGACAATGAGCAGTTCTTC. Its translation: CASSYGMAGGDNEQFF.

This clonotype was seen ten or more times. The chain employs TRBV12-3 or TRBV12-4 and TRBJ1-2; 8 nucleotides agree with TRBD1. After removal of 5 bases from V and 5 bases from J, the junction contained 10 bases not matched to a gene. CDR3 length: 15 residues. CDR3 in amino acids: CASSISRGLRYGYTF. Here the CDR3 DNA reads TGTGCCAGCAGTATAAGCAGGGGGCTGAGGTATGGCTACACCTTC.

This clonotype was observed many times. The CDR3 bases are TGCAGTGCTGTGGCAGTAACGGGATATTCACCCCTCCACTTT. It yields the protein CSAVAVTGYSPLHF. V gene TRBV20-1 combines with J gene TRBJ1-6; D is uncertain. The CDR3 is made up of 14 amino acids. Germline V lookup: CDR1 DFQATT, CDR2 SNEGSKA (reference sequence). The germline V and J ends were trimmed by 5 bases and 8 bases, with 16 bases remaining between them.

This clonotype was counted between two and nine times. The chain uses TRBV5-1 and TRBJ2-7; D might be TRBD1 or TRBD2, each matching 5 bases. This CDR3 region has 11 residues. Germline assignment: CDR1 SGHRS and CDR2 YFSETQ. V dropped 3 bases and J dropped 12 bases, with 13 bases sitting between them. This CDR3 is CASSWGLIWYF. The CDR3 DNA reads as TGCGCCAGCAGCTGGGGGTTAATATGGTACTTC.

At least ten counts were recorded for this clonotype. This rearrangement joins TRBV7-9 to TRBJ2-2; D not resolved. This CDR3 comprises 15 residues. V was clipped by 5 bases and J by 6 bases, with 16 bases between them. Germline CDR1 reads SEHNR; CDR2 reads FQNEAQ (reference sequence). The CDR3 reads CASSPWLATAGELFF. The CDR3 nucleotides read TGTGCCAGCAGCCCTTGGTTAGCAACCGCCGGGGAGCTGTTTTTT.

This clonotype was counted many times. V gene TRBV7-9 combines with J gene TRBJ1-2, with a weak D call TRBD1 (5 bases). CDR3 length: 14 residues. CDR1 and CDR2 from the germline V gene are SEHNR and FQNEAQ (reference sequence). V shed 1 base and J shed 6 bases, with 12 bases lying between them. CDR3: CASSLDERGDGYTF. CDR3 nucleotide sequence: TGTGCCAGCAGCTTAGATGAGAGAGGGGATGGCTACACCTTC.

The chain has TRBV11-2 and TRBJ1-5; 8 nucleotides agree with TRBD1. V shed 2 bases, J shed 4 bases, and the junction held 4 bases outside the gene matches. The CDR3 loop spans 15 amino acids. Germline V gives CDR1 SGHAT, CDR2 FQNNGV. The CDR3, as DNA: TGTGCCAGCAGCTTACAGGGGGCGGGGAATCAGCCCCAGCATTTT. Protein sequence: CASSLQGAGNQPQHF.

The table lists this clonotype with many counts. The V call is TRBV10-3, the J call TRBJ2-7, with D tentatively TRBD1 (6 bases). The CDR3 runs 12 residues. CDR1 is ENHRY and CDR2 is SYGVKD in the germline V gene. V was pared by 2 bases and J by 7 bases, with 9 bases between. The chain's CDR3 is CAISEPGQEQYV. The DNA of the CDR3 is TGTGCCATCAGTGAGCCAGGACAGGAGCAGTACGTC.

This clonotype was seen repeatedly, ten times or more. This chain uses TRBV20-1 with TRBJ1-2; tentatively, D is TRBD1 (6 bases). V lost 7 bases to trimming and J lost 6 bases, with 15 bases between them. Per the germline V gene, CDR1 is DFQATT and CDR2 is SNEGSKA (reference sequence). This CDR3 is built from 12 residues. The CDR3 reads CSVPTGRNGYTF. In DNA form, the CDR3 reads TGCAGTGTTCCGACAGGAAGGAATGGCTACACCTTC.